These 30 T cell receptor beta chains share one sample of origin, sequenced in a study of T-cell reconstitution after alpha-beta-depleted transplantation in children. Using unique molecular identifiers, the investigators prepared the TCRbeta library. TCRdb analysed the PCR reads with MiXCR anew, one entry per CDR3 protein. The sample comprises around 450,000 distinct CDR3 sequences, roughly a tenth of which are singletons, and around 2.2% rests with the top ten. Sequencing was performed on PBMCs, taken before TCRalphabeta/CD19-depleted stem cell transplant. The source is a child aged 2 to 15 with inherited bone marrow failure, due to receive a stem cell transplant.

This clonotype has at least ten counts. The chain recombines TRBV28 with TRBJ2-1; D ambiguous. V was pared by 5 bases and J by 8 bases, with 13 bases between. The germline V gene has CDR1 MDHEN and CDR2 SYDVKM. The CDR3 is 13 residues long. CDR3 DNA: TGTGCCAGCAGTAGGACGAACGGCCATGAGCAGTTCTTC. This encodes CASSRTNGHEQFF.

This clonotype was seen only a few times. The rearrangement links TRBV6-2 or TRBV6-3 to TRBJ2-2; 7 positions agree with TRBD2. Trimming at V came to 4 bases and at J to 4 bases, leaving 3 bases not matched to a gene. The CDR3 consists of 14 residues. CDR1 and CDR2 (germline): MNHEY, SVGEGT. CDR3 nucleotide sequence: TGTGCCAGCAGTTGGGGACTAACCACCGGGGAGCTGTTTTTT. Its protein is CASSWGLTTGELFF.

This clonotype occurred a few times. This chain uses TRBV27 with TRBJ2-1; D not resolved. CDR1 and CDR2 (germline): MNHEY, SMNVEV (reference sequence). Trimming shortened V by 6 bases and J by 9 bases, and 12 bases separated the two germline ends. This CDR3 is built from 12 residues. The CDR3 nucleotides read TGTGCCAGCAGATCCGTCCCCGGTGAGCAGTTCTTC. It translates to CASRSVPGEQFF.

V and J are TRBV18 and TRBJ2-7, with a tentative D call TRBD1 (6 bases). Germline V gives CDR1 KGHSH, CDR2 LQKENI. Trimming took 4 bases from V and 6 from J, leaving 16 bases between them. The CDR3 has 14 amino acids. CDR3 sequence (DNA): TGTGCCAGCTCACAAAGACAGGATGCTCGCGAGCAGTACTTC. Translation gives CASSQRQDAREQYF.

This clonotype was observed many times. The V gene is TRBV11-2, the J gene TRBJ2-7, with D hard to call. This CDR3 has 12 amino acids. The V gene's germline CDR1 is SGHAT and CDR2 FQNNGV. The V end was cut by 2 bases, the J end by 4 bases, with 6 bases between. DNA for the CDR3: TGTGCCAGCAGCTTATCCCTATACGAGCAGTACTTC. Amino acids: CASSLSLYEQYF.

This clonotype was picked up many times. V and J are TRBV20-1 and TRBJ2-3, with D possibly TRBD2 on 6 matching bases. The CDR3 contains 15 residues. The V end lost 3 bases, the J end lost 4 bases, and 17 bases lay between the germline ends. Per the germline V gene, CDR1 is DFQATT and CDR2 is SNEGSKA (reference sequence). CDR3 sequence reads: CSARGGKGAPDTQYF. The CDR3 DNA is TGCAGTGCTAGGGGAGGCAAAGGGGCCCCAGATACGCAGTATTTT.

This clonotype was seen repeatedly, ten times or more. The J gene is TRBJ1-2, the V gene TRBV5-1, with D uncertain. The V end was cut by 4 bases, the J end by 0 bases, with 7 bases between. This CDR3 region has 13 residues. Germline V CDR1 and CDR2: SGHRS, YFSETQ. The CDR3 coding sequence is TGCGCCAGCAGCGCCTCTCCTAACTATGGCTACACCTTC. This gives the protein CASSASPNYGYTF.

This clonotype was observed many times. CDR3 sequence (DNA): TGTGCCAGCAGCCCTCTTTTTGAGCAGTTCTTC. Residues: CASSPLFEQFF. The genes are TRBV7-2 and TRBJ2-1; no reliable D call. V lost 5 bases and J lost 9, with 8 bases in between. Germline-derived CDR1 and CDR2 are SGHTA and FQGNSA. The CDR3 extends over 11 amino acids. Combining the CDR3 with reference TRBV7-2 and TRBJ2-1 gives the whole variable domain GAGVSQSPSNKVTEKGKDVELRCDPISGHTALYWYRQSLGQGLEFLIYFQGNSAPDKSGLPSDRFSAERTGGSVSTLTIQRTQQEDSAVYLCASSPLFEQFFGPGTRLTVL.

J is TRBJ2-7 and V is TRBV9, with TRBD1 identical over 9 bases. The CDR3 has 15 residues. CDR1 is SGDLS, CDR2 YYNGEE, per germline. The junction had 7 bases not matched to a gene; V was cut back by 0 bases and J by 6 bases. CDR3 sequence: CASSVASGQGGEQYF. CDR3 in DNA: TGTGCCAGCAGCGTAGCCTCGGGACAGGGAGGCGAGCAGTACTTC. Full variable domain (remainder filled in from reference TRBV9 and TRBJ2-7): DSGVTQTPKHLITATGQRVTLRCSPRSGDLSVYWYQQSLDQGLQFLIQYYNGEERAKGNILERFSAQQFPDLHSELNLSSLELGDSALYFCASSVASGQGGEQYFGPGTRLTVT.

This clonotype occurred many times. CDR3 sequence reads: CASSFTGSGANVLTF. The CDR3 DNA follows: TGCGCCAGCAGCTTTACAGGGTCTGGGGCCAACGTCCTGACTTTC. The chain employs TRBV5-1 and TRBJ2-6; the D gene is possibly TRBD1 (6 bases). V dropped 2 bases and J dropped 1 base, with 7 bases sitting between them. The CDR3 has 15 residues. In germline, CDR1 is SGHRS, CDR2 YFSETQ.

This clonotype was counted a few times. CDR3 sequence reads: CASSTGVWGNTGELFF. DNA for the CDR3: TGTGCCAGCAGTACAGGGGTTTGGGGTAACACCGGGGAGCTGTTTTTT. This chain links TRBV6-1 with TRBJ2-2; 7 bases are a match to TRBD1. V trimming: 5 bases; J trimming: 2 bases; junction bases outside the gene matches: 8. Germline CDR1 is MNHNS and CDR2 is SASEGT. The CDR3 loop spans 16 amino acids.

At least ten counts were recorded for this clonotype. The chain uses TRBV14 and TRBJ2-5; no clear D. Deletions cut 2 bases from V and 6 bases from J, with 7 bases between. This CDR3 is built from 12 residues. Germline CDR1 SGHDN, CDR2 FVKESK. Here the CDR3 reads CASSQIRKTQYF. CDR3 in DNA: TGTGCCAGCAGCCAAATCAGGAAGACCCAGTACTTC.

This clonotype was picked up many times. The J gene is TRBJ2-7, the V gene TRBV7-9; 7 nucleotides line up with TRBD2. This CDR3 is 13 amino acids long. CDR1 SEHNR and CDR2 FQNEAQ come from the germline V gene (reference sequence). V lost 5 bases and J lost 2; bases outside the gene matches: 3. The CDR3 sequence is CASSSSGTYEQYF. The CDR3 region has the DNA TGTGCCAGCAGCAGCAGCGGGACCTACGAGCAGTACTTC.

The V call is TRBV12-3 or TRBV12-4, the J call TRBJ2-2; 7 bases are a match to TRBD1. The CDR3 has 15 amino acids. Trimming removed 3 bases from V and 8 bases from J; junction bases left unmatched: 9. The CDR3 here is CASSFEAGGRGELFF. CDR3 bases: TGTGCCAGCAGTTTCGAGGCAGGGGGTCGTGGGGAGCTGTTTTTT.

The table lists this clonotype with many counts. This sequence joins TRBV7-9 and TRBJ1-5, with D maybe TRBD1 (5 bases). Between the trimmed V and J ends, which lost 5 bases and 4 bases, there was a span of 12 bases. Germline CDR1 and CDR2: SEHNR and FQNEAQ (reference sequence). The CDR3 has 14 residues. The CDR3 protein is CASSPAGVNQPQHF. The CDR3 bases are TGTGCCAGCAGCCCCGCGGGGGTGAATCAGCCCCAGCATTTT.

This clonotype was seen many times. This chain uses TRBV7-2 with TRBJ2-1, with D possibly being TRBD1 or TRBD2 (5 bases each). CDR1 is SGHTA, CDR2 FQGNSA, per germline. The length of the CDR3 is 16 residues. V was trimmed by 7 bases and J by 8 bases, leaving 24 bases between them. This chain's CDR3 is CASTQGVRSSGDEQFF. CDR3 sequence (DNA): TGTGCCAGCACCCAAGGGGTCCGGAGTTCCGGGGATGAGCAGTTCTTC.

This clonotype was observed many times. The chain couples TRBV4-3 to TRBJ2-2; TRBD2 is a possible D gene (5 bases). Germline CDR1 reads LGHNA; CDR2 reads YSLEER. V lost 0 bases to trimming and J lost 2 bases, with 16 bases between them. The CDR3 covers 18 residues. The CDR3 region has the DNA TGCGCCAGCAGCCAAGACTATTTGACTAACTTAAACACCGGGGAGCTGTTTTTT. The encoded protein is CASSQDYLTNLNTGELFF.

There are a few counts of this clonotype. The rearrangement links TRBV27 to TRBJ1-2; 7 nucleotides match TRBD1. The CDR3 runs to 15 residues. V trimming: 3 bases; J trimming: 5 bases; junction bases outside the gene matches: 9. Germline V gene data show CDR1 as MNHEY and CDR2 as SMNVEV (reference sequence). CDR3: CASSFWTGDSYGYTF. CDR3 sequence (DNA): TGTGCCAGCAGTTTTTGGACAGGTGATTCGTATGGCTACACCTTC.

This clonotype was seen at least ten times. This rearrangement joins TRBV12-3 or TRBV12-4 to TRBJ1-2; D gene uncertain. CDR3 length: 12 residues. V lost 10 bases, J lost 8 bases, and 17 bases lay in between. The CDR3 bases are TGTGCCATCCGCCCCGGGGTGGGAGGCTACACCTTC. Amino acid sequence: CAIRPGVGGYTF.

The chain combines TRBV25-1 with TRBJ2-5; 11 bases line up with TRBD2. V shed 4 bases, J shed 3 bases, and the junction held 7 bases outside the gene matches. The CDR3 has 16 residues. Per the germline V gene, CDR1 is MGHDK and CDR2 is SYGVNS. This chain's CDR3 is CASSALTSGMEETQYF. The CDR3 coding sequence is TGTGCCAGCAGTGCTTTGACTAGCGGGATGGAAGAGACCCAGTACTTC.

This clonotype was seen many times. V is TRBV12-3 or TRBV12-4 and J is TRBJ1-5; the D is unclear. This CDR3 has 16 residues. With 5 bases removed from V and 2 bases from J, the gap between germline ends came to 16 bases. In nucleotides, the CDR3 is TGTGCCAGCAGTCCCGCCGGGGTCCAGGGCAATCAGCCCCAGCATTTT. It translates to CASSPAGVQGNQPQHF.

The table lists this clonotype with a few counts. This rearrangement joins TRBV14 to TRBJ1-1; possible D gene TRBD1, 6 bases. Germline-derived CDR1 and CDR2 are SGHDN and FVKESK. Trimming removed 1 base from V and 5 bases from J, with 11 bases in between. CDR3 length: 14 amino acids. The CDR3 reads CASSQAQGQTEAFF. The CDR3 DNA follows: TGTGCCAGCAGCCAAGCGCAGGGGCAGACTGAAGCTTTCTTT.

This clonotype was observed many times. The chain carries TRBV3-1 and TRBJ1-2, with D tentatively TRBD1 (6 bases). Germline V gene lookup returns CDR1 LGHDT and CDR2 YNNKEL (reference sequence). V gave up 0 bases and J gave up 5 bases, with 13 bases separating them. This CDR3 has 15 amino acids. CDR3 residues: CASSQEDPGVYGYTF. The CDR3 nucleotides are TGTGCCAGCAGCCAAGAGGACCCAGGGGTATATGGCTACACCTTC.

This clonotype showed up many times. The chain carries TRBV6-5 and TRBJ1-4; maybe TRBD1 (6 bases). V shed 4 bases and J shed 8 bases, with 14 bases lying between them. CDR3 length equals 14 residues. Germline V gives CDR1 MNHEY, CDR2 SVGAGI. Written as DNA, the CDR3 is TGTGCCAGCAGTTCCCCGACAGGTCCCGAAAAACTGTTTTTT. Amino acid sequence: CASSSPTGPEKLFF.

This clonotype has at least ten counts. The rearrangement links TRBV12-3 or TRBV12-4 to TRBJ1-5, with no clear D. The V and J ends lost 5 bases and 3 bases respectively, with 11 bases between them. This CDR3 region has 14 residues. The CDR3 protein is CASSGPFHNQPQHF. The CDR3 DNA is TGTGCCAGCAGTGGACCTTTTCACAATCAGCCCCAGCATTTT.

This clonotype was recorded many times. The genes are TRBV30 and TRBJ2-2; D might be TRBD2 (5 bases). This CDR3 region has 14 residues. Per germline, CDR1 GTSNPN and CDR2 SVGIG (reference sequence). Trimming removed 0 bases at V and 5 bases at J, with 10 bases between. Here the CDR3 DNA reads TGTGCCTGGAGTGTGGTACTAGGAACCGGGGAGCTGTTTTTT. Translated, it gives CAWSVVLGTGELFF.

Concerning this clonotype: A single base separates this from a much larger clone, so it may be a read error. The CDR3 coding sequence is TGCAGCGTTGAAGAATACACTATCTATGGCTACACCTTC. Its protein is CSVEEYTIYGYTF. This rearrangement joins TRBV29-1 to TRBJ1-2, with D hard to call. CDR3 length equals 13 residues. Looked up from germline, CDR1 is SQVTM and CDR2 is ANQGSEA. Trimming cost V 0 bases and J 4 bases, with 9 bases left between them.

This clonotype was counted many times. This CDR3 reads CASSYAGLETQYF. The CDR3 DNA follows: TGTGCCAGCAGTTACGCCGGGCTAGAGACGCAGTATTTT. This chain joins TRBV6-2 or TRBV6-3 and TRBJ2-3; the D is unclear. V gave up 2 bases and J gave up 9 bases, with 12 bases separating them. CDR1 is MNHEY and CDR2 is SVGEGT in the germline V gene. The CDR3 consists of 13 residues.

The V and J genes are TRBV11-2 and TRBJ2-2; D gene unclear. The CDR3 sequence is 13 residues long. Germline CDR1 SGHAT, CDR2 FQNNGV. The ends were cut back, 7 bases at V and 6 bases at J, with 12 bases in the middle. The CDR3: CASTAADPGELFF. The DNA of the CDR3 is TGTGCCAGCACCGCAGCAGACCCCGGGGAGCTGTTTTTT.

In this sample, this clonotype turned up many times. This chain links TRBV29-1 with TRBJ2-3; TRBD2 might be the D (7 bases). The germline gives CDR1 SQVTM, CDR2 ANQGSEA. The length of the CDR3 is 14 residues. The ends were cut back, 7 bases at V and 4 bases at J, with 18 bases in the middle. CDR3 DNA: TGCAGCGGAAGCGGGACACTTCAGGCAGATACGCAGTATTTT. Its translation: CSGSGTLQADTQYF.